This T cell receptor (beta chain) stems from a study of technical replicates of blood from a few donors. Repertoires were generated with immunoSEQ multiplex PCR, while TCRdb's copy carries only in-frame clones and drops some. The data contain 65,000 to 95,000 clones, approximately 94% of them singletons. Trimming at V came to 7 bases and at J to 7 bases, leaving 10 bases not matched to a gene. CDR3 length: 14 amino acids. From germline, CDR1 is SNHLY and CDR2 FYNNEI. The chain links TRBV2 to TRBJ2-1; 7 positions agree with TRBD1. The sequence came from a human donor in good health. The sample taken for sequencing was T cells isolated from PBMCs. The CDR3 nucleotides read TGTGCCAGCATGTCGGGACAGCAAATGAATGAGCAGTTCTTC. Translated, it gives CASMSGQQMNEQFF.